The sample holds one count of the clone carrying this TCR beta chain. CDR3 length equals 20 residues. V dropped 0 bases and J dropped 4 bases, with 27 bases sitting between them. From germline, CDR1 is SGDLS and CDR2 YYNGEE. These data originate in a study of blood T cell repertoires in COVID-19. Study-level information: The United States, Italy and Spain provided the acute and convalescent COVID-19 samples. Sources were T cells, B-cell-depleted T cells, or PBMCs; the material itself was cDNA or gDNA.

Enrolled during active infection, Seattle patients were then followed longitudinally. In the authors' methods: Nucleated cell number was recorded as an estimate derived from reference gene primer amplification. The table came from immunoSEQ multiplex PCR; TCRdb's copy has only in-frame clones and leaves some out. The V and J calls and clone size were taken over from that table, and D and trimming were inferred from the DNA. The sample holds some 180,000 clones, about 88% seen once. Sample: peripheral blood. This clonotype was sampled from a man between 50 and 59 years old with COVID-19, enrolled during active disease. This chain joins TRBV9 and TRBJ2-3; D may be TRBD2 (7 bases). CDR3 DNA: TGTGCCAGCAGCGTAGCTTTGAGGGGGGGGCCCCTGTCGAGGTCAGATACGCAGTATTTT. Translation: CASSVALRGGPLSRSDTQYF. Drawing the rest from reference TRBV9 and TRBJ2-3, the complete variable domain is DSGVTQTPKHLITATGQRVTLRCSPRSGDLSVYWYQQSLDQGLQFLIQYYNGEERAKGNILERFSAQQFPDLHSELNLSSLELGDSALYFCASSVALRGGPLSRSDTQYFGPGTRLTVL.